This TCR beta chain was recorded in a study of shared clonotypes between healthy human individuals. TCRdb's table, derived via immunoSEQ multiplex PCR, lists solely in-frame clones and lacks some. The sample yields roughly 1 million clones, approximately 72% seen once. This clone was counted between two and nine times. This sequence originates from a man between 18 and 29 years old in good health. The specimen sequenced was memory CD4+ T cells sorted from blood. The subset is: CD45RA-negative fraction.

Here the CDR3 DNA reads TGTGCCAGCTCAAAGGCTGTGATGAACACTGAAGCTTTCTTT. Its translation: CASSKAVMNTEAFF. The chain joins TRBV18 to TRBJ1-1; D unclear. With 5 bases removed from V and 0 bases from J, the gap between germline ends came to 10 bases. Germline-derived CDR1 and CDR2 are KGHSH and LQKENI. This CDR3 spans 14 amino acids.